The 23 T cell receptor beta chains presented below share a single source sample, sequenced in a study of T cells in localized non-small cell lung cancer (dated by TCRdb to between 2020 and 2021). The method was the immunoSEQ multiplex PCR assay. Not all clones reach the TCRdb copy of this immuneACCESS table, which keeps in-frame sequences only. Checked studies attribute under half of the gap to unresolved V genes and leave the rest unexplained. Present in this sample are 11,000 to 15,000 clones, 80% to 85% of which were seen just once. The top ten clones comprise 3.5% to 5% of the sample. The source material was peripheral blood, sampled before any cancer treatment. All receptors come from a female donor of 60 years or more with stage I squamous cell lung carcinoma.

Only a few counts were recorded for this clone. V is TRBV6-1 and J is TRBJ2-7, with 7 bases that match TRBD1. The CDR3 has 14 residues. V shed 2 bases and J 2 bases; nucleotides not matched to a gene: 3. CDR1 and CDR2 (germline): MNHNS, SASEGT. The CDR3 here is CASSEQGVAYEQYF. The DNA for the CDR3 is TGTGCCAGCAGTGAACAGGGGGTGGCCTACGAGCAGTACTTC.

A remark on this clone: One end of the junction does not line up with germline, which may come from a read error. The V gene is TRBV7-7, the J gene TRBJ2-1, with 12 positions matching TRBD2. Per germline, CDR1 SSHAT and CDR2 FNYEAQ (reference sequence). CDR3 size: 16 residues. The CDR3 sequence is CASSASSGGARNEQFF. The DNA for the CDR3 is TGTGCTAGCAGCGCATCTAGCGGGGGGGCCAGAAATGAGCAGTTCTTC.

This chain joins TRBV14 and TRBJ2-2; 12 bases line up with TRBD2. In germline, CDR1 is SGHDN, CDR2 FVKESK. The CDR3 runs to 16 residues. V shed 0 bases and J 6 bases; nucleotides not matched to a gene: 2. The CDR3 sequence: CASSQDLAGGPGELFF. In DNA form, the CDR3 reads TGTGCCAGCAGCCAAGATCTAGCGGGGGGGCCCGGGGAGCTGTTTTTT.

This chain joins TRBV19 and TRBJ1-4; D is perhaps TRBD1 (5 bases). Germline-derived CDR1 and CDR2 are LNHDA and SQIVND (reference sequence). The CDR3 covers 16 residues. Trimming stripped 2 bases from V and 4 bases from J, with 14 bases between. The CDR3 loop is CASSIRGGALNEKLFF. The DNA of the CDR3 is TGTGCCAGTAGTATACGAGGAGGGGCCCTTAATGAAAAACTGTTTTTT.

The chain has TRBV9 and TRBJ2-7, with 13 bases matching TRBD2. J gave up 12 bases and V 3 bases, and 9 bases lay outside the gene matches. The CDR3 runs 14 residues. Germline V gene lookup returns CDR1 SGDLS and CDR2 YYNGEE. CDR3 sequence (DNA): TGTGCCAGCAGCGCCCGACTAGCGGGGGGAAGTATGTACTTC. This encodes CASSARLAGGSMYF.

The chain employs TRBV5-4 and TRBJ1-2; tentatively, D is TRBD1 (6 bases). V shed 4 bases and J shed 8 bases, with 15 bases lying between them. This CDR3 spans 13 amino acids. CDR1 and CDR2 (germline): SGHNT, YYREEE (reference sequence). CDR3 residues: CASSPGGARGYTF. The CDR3 region has the DNA TGTGCCAGCAGCCCGGGGGGGGCCAGGGGCTACACCTTC.

V usage is TRBV9 and J usage is TRBJ2-2; D gene ambiguous. The ends were cut back, 0 bases at V and 2 bases at J, with 11 bases in the middle. Germline CDR1 and CDR2: SGDLS and YYNGEE. CDR3 size: 16 residues. CDR3: CASSVGPRLNTGELFF. CDR3 DNA sequence: TGTGCCAGCAGCGTAGGGCCCAGACTTAACACCGGGGAGCTGTTTTTT.

The sample holds one count of this clone. The CDR3: CASSDRVGYLGYTF. For the CDR3, the DNA is TGTGCCAGCAGTGATCGGGTCGGGTATTTGGGCTACACCTTC. The chain joins TRBV2 to TRBJ1-2; D is uncertain. The V gene lost 3 bases and the J gene lost 8 bases, with 16 bases spanning the gap. The CDR3 has 14 amino acids. Germline CDR1 SNHLY, CDR2 FYNNEI.

The V gene is TRBV10-3, the J gene TRBJ1-2; the match to TRBD1 covers 7 bases. The CDR3 sequence is 16 residues long. The V and J ends lost 0 bases and 7 bases, in that order; junction bases with no gene match: 11. Germline CDR1 ENHRY, CDR2 SYGVKD. The CDR3 is CAISESLEWDSSGYTF. In DNA form, the CDR3 reads TGTGCCATCAGTGAGTCCTTGGAATGGGACAGCTCTGGCTACACCTTC.

Here the CDR3 reads CASSQELQGGPLKETQYF. CDR3 nucleotide sequence: TGTGCCAGCAGCCAAGAGCTACAGGGGGGCCCTTTAAAAGAGACCCAGTACTTC. The gene calls are TRBV4-2 and TRBJ2-5; the match to TRBD1 covers 8 bases. The trim removed 0 bases at V and 3 bases at J, leaving 12 bases unmatched. The CDR3 consists of 18 residues. Germline V gene lookup returns CDR1 LGHNA and CDR2 YNFKEQ.

This clone was counted a single time. The chain is built from TRBV5-4 and TRBJ1-4, with no clear D. The CDR3 is made up of 12 amino acids. V lost 0 bases, J lost 8 bases, and 5 bases lay in between. Germline lookup yields CDR1 SGHNT and CDR2 YYREEE (reference sequence). In DNA, the CDR3 is TGTGCCAGCAGCTTGGAGGAGGAAAAACTGTTTTTT. Amino acids: CASSLEEEKLFF.

The chain uses TRBV19 and TRBJ2-3; no firm D call. Germline-derived CDR1 and CDR2 are LNHDA and SQIVND (reference sequence). This CDR3 comprises 15 residues. The V end was cut by 5 bases, the J end by 0 bases, with 12 bases between. In nucleotides, the CDR3 is TGTGCCAGTAGTGCACGGACGGCCAGCACAGATACGCAGTATTTT. Translated, it gives CASSARTASTDTQYF.

A note on this clone: The limits of the CDR3 on the DNA are not certain, so only TCRdb's listed CDR3 is given. The V gene is TRBV7-2, the J gene TRBJ1-1. Germline loops: CDR1 SGHTA, CDR2 FQGNSA. The CDR3 spans 11 amino acids, including both terminal residues. CDR3 residues: CASSFRGRAFF.

V gene TRBV7-8 combines with J gene TRBJ2-7; a possible D gene is TRBD1 (5 bases). V shed 1 base and J shed 2 bases, with 9 bases lying between them. The CDR3 is made up of 14 amino acids. Germline CDR1 SGHVS, CDR2 FQNEAQ. The CDR3 DNA is TGTGCCAGCAGCTTAGATACAGGTGCCTACGAGCAGTACTTC. Translated: CASSLDTGAYEQYF.

The rearrangement links TRBV7-2 to TRBJ2-1; D possibly corresponds to TRBD1 (6 bases). Germline CDR1 SGHTA, CDR2 FQGNSA. With 6 bases removed from V and 0 bases from J, the gap between germline ends came to 12 bases. The CDR3 extends over 15 amino acids. CDR3 sequence: CASSQDRSSYNEQFF. DNA for the CDR3: TGTGCCAGCAGTCAGGACAGAAGCTCCTACAATGAGCAGTTCTTC.

The chain is built from TRBV7-9 and TRBJ2-7; D remains unclear. V lost 1 base to trimming and J lost 6 bases, with 7 bases between them. Germline V gene lookup returns CDR1 SEHNR and CDR2 FQNEAQ (reference sequence). The CDR3 sequence is 12 residues long. CDR3 nucleotide sequence: TGTGCCAGCAGCTTAGGAGGTCTCGAGCAGTACTTC. It codes for CASSLGGLEQYF.

The chain links TRBV5-3 to TRBJ2-7; 8 bases line up with TRBD1. TRBV5-3 has ORF status, its function being uncertain. The trim removed 4 bases at V and 0 bases at J, leaving 9 bases unmatched. The CDR3 is made up of 16 amino acids. Here the CDR3 DNA reads TGTGCCAGAAGCGGGGTTTGGCAGGGGGCCTCCTACGAGCAGTACTTC. This translates into CARSGVWQGASYEQYF.

The chain recombines TRBV2 with TRBJ2-1; D is ambiguous. The V end was cut by 8 bases, the J end by 5 bases, with 10 bases between. CDR1 and CDR2 from the germline V gene are SNHLY and FYNNEI. The CDR3 contains 12 residues. DNA of the CDR3: TGTGCCAGCGATCAGGAAAACAATGAGCAGTTCTTC. As protein: CASDQENNEQFF.

The chain recombines TRBV7-2 with TRBJ2-1; a possible D gene is TRBD1 (7 bases). Germline CDR1 and CDR2: SGHTA and FQGNSA. V was pared by 3 bases and J by 6 bases, with 15 bases between. CDR3 length: 15 amino acids. CDR3 nucleotides: TGTGCCAGCAGCTTTGGGGGGACAGTGTCCAATGAGCAGTTCTTC. Translated: CASSFGGTVSNEQFF. Full variable domain (outside the CDR3, taken from reference TRBV7-2 and TRBJ2-1): GAGVSQSPSNKVTEKGKDVELRCDPISGHTALYWYRQSLGQGLEFLIYFQGNSAPDKSGLPSDRFSAERTGGSVSTLTIQRTQQEDSAVYLCASSFGGTVSNEQFFGPGTRLTVL.

The genes are TRBV10-3 and TRBJ2-7, with D tentatively TRBD1 (5 bases). CDR3 size: 15 residues. Trimming cost V 9 bases and J 2 bases, with 20 bases left between them. CDR1 and CDR2 (germline): ENHRY, SYGVKD. CDR3 amino acids: CAIAQGMGQAYEQYF. In nucleotides, the CDR3 is TGTGCCATTGCGCAGGGAATGGGCCAGGCCTACGAGCAGTACTTC.

The V and J genes are TRBV7-2 and TRBJ2-6; D call uncertain. CDR3 size: 14 residues. V shed 5 bases and J shed 7 bases, with 12 bases lying between them. From germline, CDR1 is SGHTA and CDR2 FQGNSA. DNA for the CDR3: TGTGCCAGCAGCCCCGATGGAATAGCCAACGTCCTGACTTTC. This codes for CASSPDGIANVLTF.

The genes are TRBV7-8 and TRBJ1-6, with 7 bases matching TRBD1. With 5 bases clipped from V and 6 bases from J, the junction kept 10 bases outside the gene matches. Germline V lookup: CDR1 SGHVS, CDR2 FQNEAQ. The CDR3 contains 16 residues. CDR3 sequence (DNA): TGTGCCAGCAGCCGGACCAGGACAGGACCTAATTCACCCCTCCACTTT. It codes for CASSRTRTGPNSPLHF.

Turning to this clone: Other DNA sequences in the sample encode the same CDR3. The chain joins TRBV9 to TRBJ1-6; 9 bases fit TRBD1. Germline V gene sequence: CDR1 SGDLS, CDR2 YYNGEE. The CDR3 is 15 residues long. The J segment lost 7 bases and the V segment lost 0 bases, leaving 2 bases of the junction unmatched. CDR3 nucleotide sequence: TGTGCCAGCAGCGTAGGACAGGGGGGAAATTCACCCCTCCACTTT. The encoded protein is CASSVGQGGNSPLHF. The full variable domain, in which reference TRBV9 and TRBJ1-6 provide the parts outside the CDR3, is DSGVTQTPKHLITATGQRVTLRCSPRSGDLSVYWYQQSLDQGLQFLIQYYNGEERAKGNILERFSAQQFPDLHSELNLSSLELGDSALYFCASSVGQGGNSPLHFGNGTRLTVT.